The next 18 T cell receptor beta chains were all read from a single sample in a study of T-cell reconstitution after alpha-beta-depleted transplantation in children. It was with unique molecular identifiers that the TCRbeta library was prepared. TCRdb re-derived calls from the PCR reads in MiXCR, one entry per CDR3 protein. Of around 52,000 distinct CDR3 sequences detected, more than 5% appear once; the ten largest clones hold more than 30%. This sample comprised PBMCs, mostly from graft donor cells, obtained 60 days after TCRalphabeta/CD19-depleted stem cell transplant. Receptor source: a female patient aged 2-9 years who had a stem cell transplant for aplastic anemia, so the T cells may come from the graft donor.

In its sample, this clonotype was seen many times. This chain links TRBV7-9 with TRBJ2-1, with TRBD1 matching over 8 bases. J was trimmed by 4 bases and V by 4 bases; bases with no gene match: 3. Germline V lookup: CDR1 SEHNR, CDR2 FQNEAQ (reference sequence). CDR3 length: 14 amino acids. CDR3: CASSYRTGYNEQFF. The CDR3, as DNA: TGTGCCAGCAGCTACCGGACAGGGTACAATGAGCAGTTCTTC.

This clonotype was observed at least ten times. The CDR3 region has the DNA TGTGCCAGCAGCTTGGTTCCGGGAGGCCCTCCATCACCCCTCCACTTT. Translating it yields CASSLVPGGPPSPLHF. The rearrangement links TRBV5-5 to TRBJ1-6; unclear D gene. V gave up 0 bases and J gave up 10 bases, with 17 bases separating them. Germline-derived CDR1 and CDR2 are SGHKS and YYEKEE (reference sequence). The CDR3 loop spans 16 amino acids.

The table lists this clonotype with a few counts. The chain employs TRBV7-9 and TRBJ2-1, with 10 nucleotides matching TRBD1. The CDR3 has 15 amino acids. J lost 6 bases, V lost 5 bases, and 7 bases had no gene match. The germline CDR1 and CDR2 sequences are SEHNR and FQNEAQ (reference sequence). For the CDR3, the DNA is TGTGCCAGCAGCCCCCGGGACAGGGGATCCAATGAGCAGTTCTTC. This translates into CASSPRDRGSNEQFF.

The chain recombines TRBV30 with TRBJ2-2, with 11 bases that match TRBD2. V gave up 3 bases and J gave up 0 bases; unmatched junction bases: 6. The CDR3 has 17 residues. The germline V gene encodes CDR1 GTSNPN and CDR2 SVGIG (reference sequence). The CDR3 protein is CAWRPLAGGSNTGELFF. The DNA of the CDR3 is TGTGCCTGGAGGCCTTTAGCGGGGGGGTCGAACACCGGGGAGCTGTTTTTT.

This clonotype was recorded many times. The chain couples TRBV9 to TRBJ2-5; D is unresolved. The V end was cut by 0 bases, the J end by 5 bases, with 11 bases between. CDR1 and CDR2 from the germline V gene are SGDLS and YYNGEE. This CDR3 contains 14 residues. The CDR3, as DNA: TGTGCCAGCAGCGTAGAGGCGACATTCGAGACCCAGTACTTC. Protein: CASSVEATFETQYF. The variable domain in full, with the rest retrieved from reference TRBV9 and TRBJ2-5, is DSGVTQTPKHLITATGQRVTLRCSPRSGDLSVYWYQQSLDQGLQFLIQYYNGEERAKGNILERFSAQQFPDLHSELNLSSLELGDSALYFCASSVEATFETQYFGPGTRLLVL.

This clonotype was counted at least ten times. This chain links TRBV7-9 with TRBJ1-1; possible D gene TRBD1, 5 bases. Trimming took 3 bases from V and 1 from J, leaving 9 bases between them. The CDR3 runs to 14 residues. In germline, CDR1 is SEHNR, CDR2 FQNEAQ (reference sequence). CDR3 sequence reads: CASSFSDRNTEAFF. The CDR3 nucleotides read TGTGCCAGCAGCTTTAGCGACAGGAACACTGAAGCTTTCTTT.

The chain is built from TRBV7-8 and TRBJ2-2; D is undetermined. The germline V and J ends were trimmed by 4 bases and 6 bases, with 15 bases remaining between them. CDR1 and CDR2 from the germline V gene are SGHVS and FQNEAQ. The CDR3 totals 15 residues. CDR3 bases: TGTGCCAGCAGCTCCCAGACGGTCCAAGCCGGGGAGCTGTTTTTT. This sequence encodes CASSSQTVQAGELFF. Together with reference TRBV7-8 and TRBJ2-2, the CDR3 gives the full variable domain: GAGVSQSPRYKVAKRGQDVALRCDPISGHVSLFWYQQALGQGPEFLTYFQNEAQLDKSGLPSDRFFAERPEGSVSTLKIQRTQQEDSAVYLCASSSQTVQAGELFFGEGSRLTVL.

This clonotype was observed at least ten times. The chain is built from TRBV5-1 and TRBJ1-1; the match to TRBD1 covers 10 bases. This CDR3 has 14 residues. V lost 4 bases and J lost 3; bases outside the gene matches: 3. Germline loops: CDR1 SGHRS, CDR2 YFSETQ. The CDR3: CASSGGQGHTEAFF. CDR3 DNA: TGCGCCAGCAGCGGGGGACAGGGGCACACTGAAGCTTTCTTT.

This clonotype has ten or more counts. This sequence joins TRBV6-2 or TRBV6-3 and TRBJ2-5; D possibly matches TRBD1 or TRBD2 (6 bases each). Germline assignment: CDR1 MNHEY and CDR2 SVGEGT. The CDR3 covers 13 residues. V was trimmed by 8 bases and J by 2 bases, leaving 12 bases between them. This CDR3 reads CASVEGGQETQYF. The DNA for the CDR3 is TGTGCCAGCGTGGAGGGGGGTCAAGAGACCCAGTACTTC.

The chain carries TRBV27 and TRBJ1-5; no reliable D call. V shed 4 bases and J shed 0 bases, with 4 bases lying between them. The CDR3 totals 13 residues. In germline, CDR1 is MNHEY, CDR2 SMNVEV (reference sequence). The CDR3 loop reads CASSSFSNQPQHF. As DNA, the CDR3 is TGTGCCAGCAGTTCGTTTAGCAATCAGCCCCAGCATTTT.

This clonotype was detected ten times or more. This chain joins TRBV3-1 and TRBJ1-5, with D perhaps matching TRBD1 (5 bases). The CDR3 contains 12 residues. Germline V lookup: CDR1 LGHDT, CDR2 YNNKEL (reference sequence). V lost 3 bases and J 5 bases, leaving 5 bases between the germline ends. CDR3 nucleotides: TGTGCCAGCAGCCAGGGGCATCAGCCCCAGCATTTT. Protein sequence: CASSQGHQPQHF.

This clonotype has ten or more counts. The CDR3 region has the DNA TGTGCCAGCACCTCCCAGGTCCGCTACGAGCAGTACTTC. Translated: CASTSQVRYEQYF. V gene TRBV28 combines with J gene TRBJ2-7; D gene unclear. The ends were cut back, 7 bases at V and 3 bases at J, with 13 bases in the middle. The germline V gene encodes CDR1 MDHEN and CDR2 SYDVKM. There are 13 residues in the CDR3.

This clonotype was observed many times. The rearrangement joins TRBV20-1 to TRBJ2-7; a weak D match, TRBD1 (5 bases). The CDR3 is 15 residues long. The ends were cut back, 0 bases at V and 2 bases at J, with 14 bases in the middle. The germline CDR1 and CDR2 sequences are DFQATT and SNEGSKA (reference sequence). CDR3 amino acids: CSARDRNRRTYEQYF. The CDR3 region has the DNA TGCAGTGCTAGAGATCGAAACAGGCGTACCTACGAGCAGTACTTC.

This clonotype was seen at least ten times. The chain links TRBV12-3 or TRBV12-4 to TRBJ2-1; D may match TRBD1 or TRBD2 (6 bases each). This CDR3 has 15 amino acids. Between the trimmed V and J ends, which lost 10 bases and 0 bases, there was a span of 16 bases. The CDR3 spells CATGRGGLSYNEQFF. CDR3 DNA: TGTGCCACGGGAAGAGGGGGACTCTCCTACAATGAGCAGTTCTTC.

There are many counts of this clonotype. CDR3 bases: TGTGCCAGCAGTTTGACAGGGGCCGGGGAGCTGTTTTTT. Translating gives CASSLTGAGELFF. The chain has TRBV12-3 or TRBV12-4 and TRBJ2-2, with 8 bases matching TRBD1. J gave up 6 bases and V 3 bases, and 0 bases lay outside the gene matches. The CDR3 consists of 13 residues.

This clonotype appeared many times. The chain joins TRBV3-1 to TRBJ1-5; D unresolved. V dropped 1 base and J dropped 3 bases, with 10 bases sitting between them. Germline lookup yields CDR1 LGHDT and CDR2 YNNKEL (reference sequence). The CDR3 runs to 15 residues. This CDR3 is CASSQGRRTNQPQHF. In DNA form, the CDR3 reads TGTGCCAGCAGCCAAGGGCGGCGGACCAATCAGCCCCAGCATTTT.

The sample holds many counts of this clonotype. The chain joins TRBV7-8 to TRBJ2-5; maybe TRBD1 (6 bases). The CDR3 consists of 13 residues. Germline V gene data show CDR1 as SGHVS and CDR2 as FQNEAQ. V was shortened by 6 bases and J by 5 bases, with 13 bases between the two germline ends. The CDR3 spells CASRRGTRETQYF. DNA for the CDR3: TGTGCCAGCAGGAGGGGGACCCGGGAGACCCAGTACTTC.

At least ten counts were recorded for this clonotype. The J gene is TRBJ2-1, the V gene TRBV4-1; 10 positions match TRBD2. With V trimmed by 0 bases and J by 3 bases, 5 bases remained unmatched. The germline CDR1 and CDR2 sequences are MGHRA and YSYEKL. This CDR3 contains 17 residues. This CDR3 reads CASSQDGASGGYNEQFF. CDR3 nucleotides: TGCGCCAGCAGCCAAGATGGGGCTAGCGGGGGCTACAATGAGCAGTTCTTC.